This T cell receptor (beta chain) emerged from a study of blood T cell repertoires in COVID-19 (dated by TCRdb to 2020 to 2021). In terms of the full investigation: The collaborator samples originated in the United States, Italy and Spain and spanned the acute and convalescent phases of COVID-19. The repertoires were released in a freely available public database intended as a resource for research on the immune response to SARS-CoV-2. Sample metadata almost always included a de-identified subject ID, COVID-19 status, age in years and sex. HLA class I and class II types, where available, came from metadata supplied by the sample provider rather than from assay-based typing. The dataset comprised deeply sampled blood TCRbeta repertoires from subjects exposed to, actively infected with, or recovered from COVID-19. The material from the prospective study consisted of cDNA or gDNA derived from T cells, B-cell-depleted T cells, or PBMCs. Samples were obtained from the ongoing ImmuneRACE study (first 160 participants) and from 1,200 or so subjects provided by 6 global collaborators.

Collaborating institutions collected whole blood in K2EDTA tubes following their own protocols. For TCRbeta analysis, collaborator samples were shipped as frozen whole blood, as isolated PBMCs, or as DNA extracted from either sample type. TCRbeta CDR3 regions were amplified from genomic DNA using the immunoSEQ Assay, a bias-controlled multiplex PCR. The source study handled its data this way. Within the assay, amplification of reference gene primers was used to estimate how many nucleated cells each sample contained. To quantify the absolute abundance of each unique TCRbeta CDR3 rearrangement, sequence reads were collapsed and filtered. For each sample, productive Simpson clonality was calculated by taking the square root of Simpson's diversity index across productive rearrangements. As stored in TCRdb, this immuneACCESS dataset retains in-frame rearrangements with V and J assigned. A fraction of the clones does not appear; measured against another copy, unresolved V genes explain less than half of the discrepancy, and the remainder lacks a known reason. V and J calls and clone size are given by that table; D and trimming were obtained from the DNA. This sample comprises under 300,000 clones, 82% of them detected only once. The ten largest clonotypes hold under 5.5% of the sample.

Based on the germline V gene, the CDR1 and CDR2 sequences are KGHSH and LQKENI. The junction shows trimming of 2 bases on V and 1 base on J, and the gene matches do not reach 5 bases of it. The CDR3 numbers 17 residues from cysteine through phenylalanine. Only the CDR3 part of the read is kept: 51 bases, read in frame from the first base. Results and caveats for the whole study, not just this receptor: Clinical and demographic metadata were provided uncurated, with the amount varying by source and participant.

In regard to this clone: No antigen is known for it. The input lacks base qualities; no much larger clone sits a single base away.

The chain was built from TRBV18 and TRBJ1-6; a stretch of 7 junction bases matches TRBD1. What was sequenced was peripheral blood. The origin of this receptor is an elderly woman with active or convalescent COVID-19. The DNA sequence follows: TGTGCCAGCTCACCAGTTGAGGGGGCGTCCTATAATTCACCCCTCCACTTT. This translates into CASSPVEGASYNSPLHF.